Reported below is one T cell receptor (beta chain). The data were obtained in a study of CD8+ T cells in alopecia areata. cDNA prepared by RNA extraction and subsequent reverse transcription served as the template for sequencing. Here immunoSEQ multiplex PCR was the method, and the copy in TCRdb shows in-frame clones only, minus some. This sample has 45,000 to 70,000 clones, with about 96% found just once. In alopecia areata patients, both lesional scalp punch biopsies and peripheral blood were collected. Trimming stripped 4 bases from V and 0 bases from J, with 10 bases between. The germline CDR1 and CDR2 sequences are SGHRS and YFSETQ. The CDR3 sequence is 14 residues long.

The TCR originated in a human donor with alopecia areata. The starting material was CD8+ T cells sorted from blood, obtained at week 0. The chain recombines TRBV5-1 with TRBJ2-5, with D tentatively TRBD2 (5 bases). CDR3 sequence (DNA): TGCGCCAGCAGCCTGGACGGGAACCAAGAGACCCAGTACTTC. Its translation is CASSLDGNQETQYF. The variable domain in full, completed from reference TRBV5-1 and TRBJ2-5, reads KAGVTQTPRYLIKTRGQQVTLSCSPISGHRSVSWYQQTPGQGLQFLFEYFSETQRNKGNFPGRFSGRQFSNSRSEMNVSTLELGDSALYLCASSLDGNQETQYFGPGTRLLVL.